Below, 5 T cell receptor beta chains from the same sample are listed, as sequenced in a study of spatial heterogeneity in lung cancer. TCRdb fed the 5' RACE reads into MiXCR, producing one record per CDR3 protein. The data contain about 92,000 distinct CDR3 sequences, about 12% of them seen just once; the ten biggest clones take up roughly 41%. As to time point: sample taken at primary tumor resection. No cells were sorted before sequencing. The whole RNA sequenced was extracted from tumor, nontumor lung or frozen PBMC. This material consisted of PBMCs, taken at surgery. The source of these receptors is a male donor with early-stage non-small cell lung cancer.

This clonotype was seen repeatedly, ten times or more. V gene TRBV7-3 combines with J gene TRBJ2-5; D gene ambiguous. Between the trimmed V and J ends, which lost 2 bases and 1 base, there was a span of 5 bases. CDR1 and CDR2 from the germline V gene are SGHTA and FQGTGA. The CDR3 is 13 amino acids. The CDR3, as DNA: TGTGCCAGCAGCTTAGAGCGCCAAGAGACCCAGTACTTC. Its protein is CASSLERQETQYF.

The J gene is TRBJ2-7, the V gene TRBV12-3 or TRBV12-4, with TRBD2 as a possible D gene (6 bases). The length of the CDR3 is 13 residues. The ends were cut back, 2 bases at V and 6 bases at J, with 11 bases in the middle. CDR3 bases: TGTGCCAGCAGTTTAACGGGCGGGGTCGAGCAGTACTTC. Encoded protein: CASSLTGGVEQYF.

This clonotype appeared a few times. The rearrangement uses TRBV18 and TRBJ1-2; the D gene is possibly TRBD1 (5 bases). Trimming pared 5 bases from V and 8 bases from J, leaving 24 bases between. The CDR3 loop spans 16 amino acids. Germline V gene data show CDR1 as KGHSH and CDR2 as LQKENI. The CDR3 protein is CASSSGLQLPIGGYTF. The DNA for the CDR3 is TGTGCCAGCTCATCGGGACTTCAACTCCCTATTGGGGGCTACACCTTC. Together with reference TRBV18 and TRBJ1-2, the CDR3 gives the full variable domain: NAGVMQNPRHLVRRRGQEARLRCSPMKGHSHVYWYRQLPEEGLKFMVYLQKENIIDESGMPKERFSAEFPKEGPSILRIQQVVRGDSAAYFCASSSGLQLPIGGYTFGSGTRLTVV.

V is TRBV24-1 and J is TRBJ2-2; the D is unclear. CDR3 size: 15 residues. Germline-derived CDR1 and CDR2 are KGHDR and SFDVKD. Deletions cut 3 bases from V and 4 bases from J, with 11 bases between. The DNA for the CDR3 is TGTGCCACCAGTGATCCTACACGAACCACCGGGGAGCTGTTTTTT. As protein: CATSDPTRTTGELFF.

This clonotype appeared a few times. This chain joins TRBV4-3 and TRBJ1-1, with TRBD1 matching 7 bases. The CDR3 length is 13 residues. Germline lookup yields CDR1 LGHNA and CDR2 YSLEER. V trimming: 4 bases; J trimming: 4 bases; junction bases outside the gene matches: 3. This CDR3 reads CASSREGATEAFF. The CDR3, as DNA: TGCGCCAGCAGCCGGGAGGGGGCCACTGAAGCTTTCTTT.